The 4 T cell receptor beta chains listed next were all sequenced from one sample in a study of human T cells and chemical hapten exposure (dated by TCRdb to 2020 to 2022). The sample's time point, from its label and the paper: patch test 2, 6 weeks after DPC sensitization. This sample's treatment or condition label indicates: therapeutic diphenylcyclopropenone sensitization with weekly scalp DPC. Library method: RACE. The reads were generated on a NextSeq 500. TCRdb reprocessed the public reads (quality trimming at Q25 with fastp, clone calling with MiXCR) and kept in-frame beta chains. Rows are combined by CDR3 protein, so each entry shows the most common genes and DNA. A total of roughly 50,000 distinct CDR3 sequences appear in this sample, 8.5% to 10% of them only once. The biggest ten clones account for under 2% of the sample. Specimen: whole blood, collected in connection with sensitization to the hapten diphenylcyclopropenone (DPC). The receptor source for this set is a woman aged 50 to 65 with alopecia areata. Some clones in this sample may be carry-over from other donors' samples.

The chain uses TRBV2 and TRBJ2-3; TRBD2 aligns across 10 bases. There are 16 residues in the CDR3. J lost 0 bases, V lost 6 bases, and 6 bases had no gene match. Germline assignment: CDR1 SNHLY and CDR2 FYNNEI. The CDR3: CASSLGLAESTDTQYF. CDR3 DNA sequence: TGTGCCAGCAGCCTAGGACTAGCGGAGAGCACAGATACGCAGTATTTT.

This clonotype was found many times. The rearrangement uses TRBV28 and TRBJ2-3, with D maybe TRBD1 (6 bases). The CDR3 runs 15 residues. Trimming took 6 bases from V and 1 from J, leaving 14 bases between them. Germline CDR1 reads MDHEN; CDR2 reads SYDVKM. CDR3 bases: TGTGCCAGCAGAAAAGGACAGCTTCGCACAGATACGCAGTATTTT. As protein: CASRKGQLRTDTQYF.

Regarding this clonotype: Since a much larger clone is just one base distant, this may be a read error. The J gene is TRBJ1-5, the V gene TRBV25-1, with no clear D. CDR1 and CDR2 (germline): MGHDK, SYGVNS. The CDR3 totals 13 residues. The CDR3 sequence is CASSDEGNRPQHF. In nucleotides, the CDR3 is TGTGCCAGCAGTGATGAGGGCAATCGGCCCCAGCATTTT. The whole variable domain, filled in from reference TRBV25-1 and TRBJ1-5, reads EADIYQTPRYLVIGTGKKITLECSQTMGHDKMYWYQQDPGMELHLIHYSYGVNSTEKGDLSSESTVSRIRTEHFPLTLESARPSHTSQYLCASSDEGNRPQHFGDGTRLSIL.

The gene calls are TRBV7-9 and TRBJ2-3, with 7 bases aligning to TRBD1. V dropped 5 bases and J dropped 2; count of bases not matched to a gene: 4. The CDR3 spans 14 residues. The germline V gene has CDR1 SEHNR and CDR2 FQNEAQ (reference sequence). The CDR3 region is CASSPTGFTDTQYF. DNA for the CDR3: TGTGCCAGCAGCCCGACAGGGTTCACAGATACGCAGTATTTT.